Below are 16 T cell receptor beta chains sequenced from a single sample in a study of OX40 agonist ivuxolimab in advanced cancers. Clones were sequenced by immunoSEQ multiplex PCR, and TCRdb holds only the in-frame ones, with some missing. The data show roughly 66,000 clones, roughly 87% seen once. The sample here was CD4+ or CD8+ T cells sorted from blood, taken in a trial of the OX40 agonist ivuxolimab. Every receptor here comes from an adult with an advanced solid tumor such as melanoma, head and neck, liver or kidney cancer.

This chain joins TRBV6-1 and TRBJ2-1; D not resolved. The CDR3 spans 16 residues. Trimming cost V 4 bases and J 4 bases, with 17 bases left between them. Germline V gene sequence: CDR1 MNHNS, CDR2 SASEGT. In DNA, the CDR3 is TGTGCCAGCAGTGCCCAACACCCAGCGCCGTACAATGAGCAGTTCTTC. This encodes CASSAQHPAPYNEQFF.

The chain uses TRBV7-8 and TRBJ2-1; D uncertain. V was pared by 1 base and J by 5 bases, with 12 bases between. Germline loops: CDR1 SGHVS, CDR2 FQNEAQ. The CDR3 has 15 amino acids. The CDR3 DNA reads TGTGCCAGCAGCTTAGTTCCAGGAAAGGACAATGAGCAGTTCTTC. Its protein is CASSLVPGKDNEQFF.

V usage is TRBV6-5 and J usage is TRBJ2-1; 8 positions match TRBD2. V was clipped by 6 bases and J by 2 bases; unmatched bases: 6. The V gene's germline CDR1 is MNHEY and CDR2 SVGAGI. The CDR3 totals 15 residues. CDR3 sequence (DNA): TGTGCCAGCAGAGTGGGACTAGGAACCTACAATGAGCAGTTCTTC. Its protein is CASRVGLGTYNEQFF.

The chain employs TRBV5-1 and TRBJ2-3; 12 positions agree with TRBD1. Germline V gene sequence: CDR1 SGHRS, CDR2 YFSETQ. The V and J ends lost 0 bases and 4 bases, in that order; junction bases with no gene match: 6. The CDR3 is 17 amino acids. The CDR3 spells CASSLARDRGRADTQYF. The CDR3 DNA reads TGCGCCAGCAGCTTGGCCCGGGACAGGGGGCGTGCAGATACGCAGTATTTT. The full variable domain, rest sourced from reference TRBV5-1 and TRBJ2-3, is KAGVTQTPRYLIKTRGQQVTLSCSPISGHRSVSWYQQTPGQGLQFLFEYFSETQRNKGNFPGRFSGRQFSNSRSEMNVSTLELGDSALYLCASSLARDRGRADTQYFGPGTRLTVL.

The chain carries TRBV5-1 and TRBJ2-7; D unresolved. Trimming cost V 4 bases and J 4 bases, with 6 bases left between them. Germline V gene sequence: CDR1 SGHRS, CDR2 YFSETQ. The CDR3 extends over 11 amino acids. The CDR3 sequence: CASSVGYEQYF. CDR3 sequence (DNA): TGCGCCAGCAGCGTAGGGTACGAGCAGTACTTC.

The chain joins TRBV6-5 to TRBJ1-5; 10 bases fit TRBD1. The CDR3 sequence is 16 residues long. J was trimmed by 6 bases and V by 4 bases; bases with no gene match: 9. Germline CDR1 reads MNHEY; CDR2 reads SVGAGI. The CDR3 DNA sequence: TGTGCCAGCAGTTTCCGGGACAGGGGTCTAGCTCAGCCCCAGCATTTT. Translation: CASSFRDRGLAQPQHF.

V is TRBV7-2 and J is TRBJ2-5, with D unclear. V was shortened by 4 bases and J by 5 bases, with 8 bases between the two germline ends. This CDR3 has 12 residues. Germline loops: CDR1 SGHTA, CDR2 FQGNSA. CDR3 region: CASSWARETQYF. The CDR3 bases are TGTGCCAGCAGCTGGGCCCGGGAGACCCAGTACTTC.

This chain links TRBV19 with TRBJ2-1; D gene ambiguous. Germline CDR1 and CDR2: LNHDA and SQIVND (reference sequence). With 1 base removed from V and 5 bases from J, the gap between germline ends came to 6 bases. The CDR3 contains 13 residues. The CDR3 DNA reads TGTGCCAGTAGTATAGGGCCTAACAATGAGCAGTTCTTC. As protein: CASSIGPNNEQFF.

The CDR3 region has the DNA TGCGCCAGCAGCCCGACGGCGAGTGGAGACGAGCAGTACTTC. Translation gives CASSPTASGDEQYF. The gene calls are TRBV5-1 and TRBJ2-7; D is uncertain. The CDR3 length is 14 residues. The germline gives CDR1 SGHRS, CDR2 YFSETQ. V lost 4 bases, J lost 5 bases, and 16 bases lay in between.

The V gene is TRBV11-3, the J gene TRBJ1-1, with D uncertain. CDR3 length: 17 residues. The germline V gene has CDR1 SGHNT and CDR2 YENEEA. Trimming left V 0 bases short and J 2 bases short, with 16 bases between. The CDR3 protein is CASSLEALGSHNTEAFF. CDR3 bases: TGTGCCAGCAGCTTAGAAGCCTTGGGGTCTCACAACACTGAAGCTTTCTTT.

The J gene is TRBJ2-1, the V gene TRBV28; D perhaps matches TRBD2 (6 bases). V lost 2 bases, J lost 0 bases, and 14 bases lay in between. Germline CDR1 is MDHEN and CDR2 is SYDVKM. The CDR3 has 17 amino acids. CDR3 nucleotide sequence: TGTGCCAGCAGTTTAGTGGGACTGGTGGGCTCCTACAATGAGCAGTTCTTC. Protein sequence: CASSLVGLVGSYNEQFF.

V gene TRBV5-4 combines with J gene TRBJ2-2; possibly TRBD1 for D (6 bases). Germline assignment: CDR1 SGHNT and CDR2 YYREEE (reference sequence). The CDR3 is 14 amino acids. V was pared by 4 bases and J by 0 bases, with 7 bases between. The CDR3 DNA sequence: TGTGCCAGCAGCCGGGACACGAACACCGGGGAGCTGTTTTTT. Translated, it gives CASSRDTNTGELFF.

V usage is TRBV19 and J usage is TRBJ1-3, with D possibly matching TRBD1 (5 bases). The CDR3 consists of 14 residues. V shed 5 bases and J shed 5 bases, with 13 bases lying between them. The V gene's germline CDR1 is LNHDA and CDR2 SQIVND (reference sequence). The CDR3 here is CASSVQGGRNTIYF. Written as DNA, the CDR3 is TGTGCCAGTAGTGTCCAGGGCGGTCGAAACACCATATATTTT.

This chain joins TRBV5-8 and TRBJ1-1, with D possibly TRBD1 on 6 matching bases. V lost 1 base to trimming and J lost 5 bases, with 18 bases between them. Looked up from germline, CDR1 is SGHTS and CDR2 is YDEGEE. The CDR3 runs to 16 residues. This chain's CDR3 is CASSLNFGDRTTEAFF. Here the CDR3 DNA reads TGTGCCAGCAGCTTGAATTTCGGCGACAGGACTACTGAAGCTTTCTTT.

The chain combines TRBV5-8 with TRBJ1-2; no clear D. This CDR3 contains 12 residues. Trimming shortened V by 2 bases and J by 4 bases, and 6 bases separated the two germline ends. Germline V lookup: CDR1 SGHTS, CDR2 YDEGEE. CDR3 coding DNA: TGTGCCAGCAGCTTTTCATCCTATGGCTACACCTTC. Translating it yields CASSFSSYGYTF.

The chain is built from TRBV28 and TRBJ1-5; D ambiguous. This CDR3 spans 14 amino acids. The V and J ends lost 1 base and 6 bases respectively, with 10 bases between them. CDR1 is MDHEN and CDR2 is SYDVKM in the germline V gene. The CDR3 nucleotides read TGTGCCAGCAGTTTATTGGGAGGGAGTCAGCCCCAGCATTTT. It is translated as CASSLLGGSQPQHF.